This TCR beta chain stems from a study of blood T cells in healthy people across ages. Together with a sample-barcoded 5' primer, a J-beta primer mix was included in a second PCR lasting about 7 to 11 cycles. One entry per CDR3 protein results from TCRdb running MiXCR on the 5' RACE reads. Of more than 1.4 million distinct CDR3 sequences listed, roughly 40% are singletons. The sample holds a few counts of this clonotype. Germline values: CDR1 MNHNS, CDR2 SASEGT. V was trimmed by 8 bases and J by 3 bases, leaving 26 bases between them. CDR3 size: 17 residues. This receptor was taken from a young woman in good health. The sequenced material came from blood. The V call is TRBV6-1, the J call TRBJ2-7; no definite D call. CDR3 DNA: TGTGCCAGCTGGCCCACGTTTGGGTCCGCCATTCGCTACGAGCAGTACTTC. Translated, it gives CASWPTFGSAIRYEQYF.